Following are 23 T cell receptor beta chains from one sample sequenced in a study of siplizumab effects on memory and regulatory T cells. Antigens for these TCRs are unknown. The authors cocultured the mixed lymphocyte reaction cells at 37 degrees C for less than seven days. The protocol was immunoSEQ multiplex PCR, while the TCRdb copy is restricted to in-frame clones and leaves out a portion. The sample yields roughly 2,900 clones, around 50% seen once. The sample comprised CFSE-low (dividing) CD4+ T cells sorted from an allogeneic mixed lymphocyte reaction. The receptors originated from a human donor in good health; the cells came from an allogeneic mixed lymphocyte reaction.

This clone is classed as large (0.1 to 1%). The chain carries TRBV6-5 and TRBJ2-6; perhaps TRBD1 as D (5 bases). This CDR3 has 15 residues. Germline-derived CDR1 and CDR2 are MNHEY and SVGAGI. V shed 6 bases and J shed 4 bases, with 13 bases lying between them. The CDR3 loop reads CASSPGYRGANVLTF. The DNA of the CDR3 is TGTGCCAGCAGCCCAGGGTATCGGGGGGCCAACGTCCTGACTTTC.

This rearrangement joins TRBV7-9 to TRBJ1-6, with 8 positions matching TRBD1. Germline V CDR1 and CDR2: SEHNR, FQNEAQ (reference sequence). This CDR3 is 17 amino acids long. After removal of 5 bases from V and 6 bases from J, the junction contained 12 bases not matched to a gene. CDR3 in amino acids: CASSRSGRGPANSPLHF. Here the CDR3 DNA reads TGTGCCAGCAGCCGAAGCGGCAGGGGGCCTGCTAATTCACCCCTCCACTTT.

V and J are TRBV18 and TRBJ1-5; possibly TRBD1 for D (5 bases). This CDR3 region has 15 residues. CDR1 and CDR2 from the germline V gene are KGHSH and LQKENI. The ends were cut back, 1 base at V and 7 bases at J, with 14 bases in the middle. In nucleotides, the CDR3 is TGTGCCAGCTCACCACGGCTAGGGGTTGGGCAGCCCCAGCATTTT. This translates into CASSPRLGVGQPQHF. The whole variable domain, remainder taken from reference TRBV18 and TRBJ1-5, is NAGVMQNPRHLVRRRGQEARLRCSPMKGHSHVYWYRQLPEEGLKFMVYLQKENIIDESGMPKERFSAEFPKEGPSILRIQQVVRGDSAAYFCASSPRLGVGQPQHFGDGTRLSIL.

This chain connects TRBV30 to TRBJ2-5; D gene uncertain. V dropped 3 bases and J dropped 2 bases, with 4 bases sitting between them. The CDR3 totals 11 residues. Germline assignment: CDR1 GTSNPN and CDR2 SVGIG (reference sequence). DNA of the CDR3: TGTGCCTGGAGAGGGCAAGAGACCCAGTACTTC. Residues: CAWRGQETQYF.

The J gene is TRBJ1-1, the V gene TRBV18; D is unresolved. CDR3 length: 14 amino acids. V was trimmed by 8 bases and J by 6 bases, leaving 19 bases between them. Germline lookup yields CDR1 KGHSH and CDR2 LQKENI. In DNA form, the CDR3 reads TGTGCCAGCACCGCCCAGCGATCGACACCTGAAGCTTTCTTT. It codes for CASTAQRSTPEAFF.

J is TRBJ1-2 and V is TRBV4-2, with 10 bases matching TRBD1. The CDR3 totals 16 residues. Germline V gene data show CDR1 as LGHNA and CDR2 as YNFKEQ. V was pared by 5 bases and J by 4 bases, with 10 bases of the junction left unmatched. The CDR3 spells CASSWGQGRRGYGYTF. The DNA for the CDR3 is TGTGCCAGCAGCTGGGGACAGGGGCGTCGGGGCTATGGCTACACCTTC.

The table lists this clone with a few counts. The gene calls are TRBV5-1 and TRBJ2-5, with a weak D call TRBD1 (6 bases). The CDR3 totals 14 residues. Germline assignment: CDR1 SGHRS and CDR2 YFSETQ. V lost 0 bases and J 4 bases, leaving 10 bases between the germline ends. The CDR3 loop is CASSLEYRVETQYF. CDR3 nucleotides: TGCGCCAGCAGCTTGGAGTACAGGGTAGAGACCCAGTACTTC. Variable domain in full (rest from reference TRBV5-1 and TRBJ2-5): KAGVTQTPRYLIKTRGQQVTLSCSPISGHRSVSWYQQTPGQGLQFLFEYFSETQRNKGNFPGRFSGRQFSNSRSEMNVSTLELGDSALYLCASSLEYRVETQYFGPGTRLLVL.

The chain uses TRBV9 and TRBJ2-3, with a tentative D call TRBD2 (7 bases). The CDR3 consists of 16 residues. V lost 4 bases to trimming and J lost 0 bases, with 15 bases between them. CDR1 and CDR2 (germline): SGDLS, YYNGEE. In DNA, the CDR3 is TGTGCCAGCAGCTCCCCGGGGGGCCTTAGCACAGATACGCAGTATTTT. Encoded protein: CASSSPGGLSTDTQYF.

The chain recombines TRBV5-1 with TRBJ2-5; 8 bases fit TRBD1. CDR1 and CDR2 (germline): SGHRS, YFSETQ. This CDR3 has 15 residues. V dropped 0 bases and J dropped 1; count of bases not matched to a gene: 2. In DNA form, the CDR3 reads TGCGCCAGCAGCTTGGCCGGGACAGGCCAAGAGACCCAGTACTTC. This codes for CASSLAGTGQETQYF.

The V and J genes are TRBV29-1 and TRBJ2-7, with 11 bases lining up with TRBD1. V gave up 6 bases and J gave up 0 bases; unmatched junction bases: 4. Germline V lookup: CDR1 SQVTM, CDR2 ANQGSEA. The CDR3 is made up of 14 amino acids. CDR3 nucleotide sequence: TGCAGCGTAACGGGACAGGGGGGCTCCTACGAGCAGTACTTC. It codes for CSVTGQGGSYEQYF.

The chain couples TRBV14 to TRBJ1-5; no clear D. The V end lost 4 bases, the J end lost 0 bases, and 13 bases lay between the germline ends. The germline CDR1 and CDR2 sequences are SGHDN and FVKESK. The CDR3 contains 16 residues. Written as DNA, the CDR3 is TGTGCCAGCAGCCCCCCTTACCACGATAGCAATCAGCCCCAGCATTTT. Translating gives CASSPPYHDSNQPQHF.

This clone has a single count. V and J are TRBV18 and TRBJ2-6; D is undetermined. Germline CDR1 reads KGHSH; CDR2 reads LQKENI. This CDR3 has 15 amino acids. Trimming shortened V by 0 bases and J by 1 base, and 4 bases separated the two germline ends. CDR3 nucleotide sequence: TGTGCCAGCTCACCACCGAAGTCTGGGGCCAACGTCCTGACTTTC. Encoded protein: CASSPPKSGANVLTF.

The chain is built from TRBV2 and TRBJ1-2; D gene ambiguous. Germline loops: CDR1 SNHLY, CDR2 FYNNEI. The CDR3 runs to 12 residues. With 8 bases removed from V and 2 bases from J, the gap between germline ends came to 9 bases. CDR3 sequence (DNA): TGTGCCAGCTCCAAGGGAAACTATGGCTACACCTTC. It is translated as CASSKGNYGYTF.

A few counts support this clone. The CDR3 coding sequence is TGTGCCAGCAGTGGCACAGGGGTTGGCACAGATACGCAGTATTTT. Its protein is CASSGTGVGTDTQYF. The rearrangement links TRBV2 to TRBJ2-3, with 7 positions matching TRBD1. After removal of 4 bases from V and 1 base from J, the junction contained 5 bases not matched to a gene. The CDR3 runs 15 residues. Germline values: CDR1 SNHLY, CDR2 FYNNEI.

This clone came up a few times. This chain connects TRBV5-1 to TRBJ2-5; 10 bases line up with TRBD2. The trim removed 4 bases at V and 2 bases at J, leaving 8 bases unmatched. The CDR3 covers 16 residues. In germline, CDR1 is SGHRS, CDR2 YFSETQ. CDR3 loop: CASSPRLAGVQETQYF. The CDR3 DNA is TGCGCCAGCAGCCCGCGGCTAGCGGGGGTTCAAGAGACCCAGTACTTC.

This clone was seen only a few times. This rearrangement joins TRBV6-5 to TRBJ2-7; perhaps TRBD2 as D (6 bases). V was cut by 2 bases and J by 6 bases, with 20 bases left in between. This CDR3 is 16 amino acids long. CDR1 is MNHEY and CDR2 is SVGAGI in the germline V gene. The CDR3 is CASSYDGPRAGGEQYF. Here the CDR3 DNA reads TGTGCCAGCAGTTACGACGGGCCCCGGGCCGGGGGCGAGCAGTACTTC.

This clone was recorded a few times. The chain carries TRBV6-1 and TRBJ1-4, with TRBD1 matching over 7 bases. The CDR3 covers 14 residues. Per germline, CDR1 MNHNS and CDR2 SASEGT. V was clipped by 6 bases and J by 8 bases; unmatched bases: 9. The DNA for the CDR3 is TGTGCCAGCAGCCTCGACAGGGCGGGAGAAAAACTGTTTTTT. Encoded protein: CASSLDRAGEKLFF.

V and J are TRBV5-1 and TRBJ1-2, with D maybe TRBD1 (6 bases). CDR1 and CDR2 from the germline V gene are SGHRS and YFSETQ. This CDR3 has 12 residues. Trimming shortened V by 4 bases and J by 4 bases, and 8 bases separated the two germline ends. As DNA, the CDR3 is TGCGCCAGCAGCGAGGGGGGCTATGGCTACACCTTC. Translating gives CASSEGGYGYTF.

In its sample, this clone was seen a few times. The J gene is TRBJ1-2, the V gene TRBV5-6; 9 nucleotides match TRBD1. Germline trimming cut 0 bases from V and 9 bases from J; bases unmatched to any gene: 3. The CDR3 totals 13 residues. CDR1 and CDR2 (germline): SGHDT, YYEEEE. CDR3 coding DNA: TGTGCCAGCAGCTTGGGGACAGGGGTCCGCTACACCTTC. This codes for CASSLGTGVRYTF.

CDR3 residues: CASSPMGQAVEQYF. The CDR3 nucleotides are TGTGCCAGCTCACCGATGGGACAGGCCGTCGAGCAGTACTTC. The V and J genes are TRBV18 and TRBJ2-7; 8 nucleotides align to TRBD1. CDR1 is KGHSH and CDR2 is LQKENI in the germline V gene. Trimming at V came to 3 bases and at J to 6 bases, leaving 7 bases not matched to a gene. This CDR3 region has 14 residues.

The chain carries TRBV7-2 and TRBJ1-3, with D perhaps TRBD1 (5 bases). Deletions cut 5 bases from V and 0 bases from J, with 8 bases between. CDR1 and CDR2 from the germline V gene are SGHTA and FQGNSA. The CDR3 contains 14 residues. The CDR3 loop is CASSTGLSGNTIYF. CDR3 DNA: TGTGCCAGCAGCACGGGACTCTCTGGAAACACCATATATTTT.

The chain is built from TRBV29-1 and TRBJ2-1, with D hard to call. The germline V gene has CDR1 SQVTM and CDR2 ANQGSEA. The CDR3 has 15 amino acids. With 6 bases removed from V and 5 bases from J, the gap between germline ends came to 20 bases. The DNA of the CDR3 is TGCAGCGTCGGGCGTATTAGGTCAACGAACAATGAGCAGTTCTTC. Its translation is CSVGRIRSTNNEQFF.

The V call is TRBV5-1, the J call TRBJ2-7; D is perhaps TRBD1 or TRBD2 (5 bases each). The CDR3 covers 15 residues. CDR1 is SGHRS, CDR2 YFSETQ, per germline. Trimming cost V 0 bases and J 6 bases, with 16 bases left between them. Here the CDR3 reads CASSLVSGLRSEQYF. The DNA of the CDR3 is TGCGCCAGCAGCTTGGTATCGGGGCTTAGATCCGAGCAGTACTTC.